The source of this TCR beta chain is a study of blood T cell repertoires in COVID-19. Overall study: Both acute and convalescent COVID-19 samples were obtained from the United States, Italy and Spain. From T cells, B-cell-depleted T cells, or PBMCs came the material, which was cDNA or gDNA.

This CDR3 region has 15 residues. Germline V gene data show CDR1 as SGDLS and CDR2 as YYNGEE. V lost 0 bases, J lost 0 bases, and 9 bases lay in between. As handled by the study authors: How many nucleated cells were present was estimated from reference gene primer amplification. TCRdb keeps only in-frame clones here, not all; method: immunoSEQ multiplex PCR. The V and J calls and clone size are taken from that table; D and trimming were inferred from the DNA. The data show approximately 200,000 clones, roughly 84% seen once. This receptor was identified in a woman in her sixties or seventies with acute or convalescent COVID-19. Sequenced sample: peripheral blood. J is TRBJ1-1 and V is TRBV9, with a weak D call TRBD1 (6 bases). CDR3 in amino acids: CASSVGGTMNTEAFF. CDR3 DNA: TGTGCCAGCAGCGTAGGGGGGACAATGAACACTGAAGCTTTCTTT.